Sequencing of this T cell receptor (beta chain) was carried out in a study of human T cells and chemical hapten exposure. Overall study context: Subjects had 2% DPC placed on about 2 cm by about 2 cm of upper inner arm skin for sensitization. Upper-back patches of 0.01% DPC were read at 6 days.

The time point was: patch test 1, 2 weeks after DPC sensitization. The treatment: therapeutic diphenylcyclopropenone sensitization with weekly scalp DPC. Patch tests were applied only after blood draws. Individual cDNA molecules in this library carried unique molecular identifiers. A single record per CDR3 protein comes from TCRdb applying MiXCR to the RACE reads. This sample has fewer than 400,000 distinct CDR3 sequences, with approximately 6.3% found just once. The sequence derives from a woman younger than 30 with alopecia areata. Some clones in this sample may be carry-over from other donors' samples. This specimen consisted of whole blood, obtained in connection with sensitization to the hapten diphenylcyclopropenone (DPC).

The CDR3 sequence is CSARADENSPLHF. Here the CDR3 DNA reads TGCAGTGCTAGGGCCGATGAGAATTCACCCCTCCACTTT. The chain links TRBV20-1 to TRBJ1-6; D not resolved. Looked up from germline, CDR1 is DFQATT and CDR2 is SNEGSKA (reference sequence). The CDR3 spans 13 residues. With 3 bases removed from V and 7 bases from J, the gap between germline ends came to 10 bases.